This is a list of T cell receptor beta chains from one sample in a study of blood T cells in healthy people across ages. TCRdb re-analysed the 5' RACE reads in MiXCR, keeping a single row per CDR3 protein. Of about 290,000 distinct CDR3 sequences listed, 25% to 30% are singletons. The sequencing input was blood. All receptors derive from a woman between 70 and 85 years old in good health. CDR3s include the opening cysteine and the closing phenylalanine or tryptophan. The order of the fields is J gene, D gene, clone size, V gene, CDR3 DNA, CDR3 protein. D genes are given only for firm matches. Expanded clones are given a class, and other clones once, few, many or no size at all.

TRBJ2-3	-	few	TRBV29-1	TGCAGCTCCACCGGGACCGGGCGCACAGATACGCAGTATTTT	CSSTGTGRTDTQYF
TRBJ1-2	-	-	TRBV7-2	TGTGCCAGCAGCTTAGAACGGACCCCACCTCATGGCTACACCTTC	CASSLERTPPHGYTF
TRBJ1-4	-	-	TRBV19	TGTGCCAGTAAACAGGTCGCCCGTGAAAAACTGTTTTTT	CASKQVAREKLFF
TRBJ1-6	TRBD1	many	TRBV6-4	TGTGCCAGCAGTGTGACAGGGGGTTCACCCCTCCACTTT	CASSVTGGSPLHF
TRBJ2-1	-	-	TRBV7-2	TGTGCCAGCAGCCCTCGCAGGGATCATAATGAGCAGTTCTTC	CASSPRRDHNEQFF
TRBJ2-7	-	-	TRBV28	TGTGCCAGCAGTTTTCAACTGGGGAGCAACGCCGAGCAGTACTTC	CASSFQLGSNAEQYF
TRBJ2-7	-	few	TRBV20-1	TGCAGTGCTGGACTGGCTAGCAGCTACGAGCAGTACTTC	CSAGLASSYEQYF
TRBJ2-1	-	-	TRBV5-5	TGTGCCAGCAGCTTGGTAGGAGGTGGAGAGACCCAGCACTTC	CASSLVGGGETQHF
TRBJ1-5	TRBD1	many	TRBV6-5	TGTGCCAGCAGTGGGACAGGCAATCAGCCCCAGCATTTT	CASSGTGNQPQHF
TRBJ2-4	-	-	TRBV29-1	TGCAGCGTTGAACTAGCCCCAGCCAAAAACATTCAGTACTTC	CSVELAPAKNIQYF
TRBJ2-1	TRBD2	-	TRBV7-3	TGTGCCAGCAGCTATCGGAGCGGGGGGGGAAGGAATGAGCAGTTCTTC	CASSYRSGGGRNEQFF
TRBJ2-4	-	few	TRBV5-1	TGCGCCAGCAGCGACACAGGGAACATTCAGTACTTC	CASSDTGNIQYF
TRBJ1-5	-	few	TRBV24-1	TGTGCCACCAGTGACTCCGGACACGTTAGCAATCAGCCCCAGCATTTT	CATSDSGHVSNQPQHF
TRBJ2-5	-	few	TRBV7-2	TGTGCCAGCAGCTTCGATAGCGGAGGCGGTGAGACCCAGTACTTC	CASSFDSGGGETQYF
TRBJ1-6	-	-	TRBV7-9	TGTGCCAGCAGCACGAATGGTGGGGTTGGTGGATCACCCCTCCACTTT	CASSTNGGVGGSPLHF
TRBJ1-6	TRBD1	many	TRBV20-1	TGCAGTGCTAGAGGACAGGGGGCAGGTAATTCACCCCTCCACTTT	CSARGQGAGNSPLHF
TRBJ1-1	-	-	TRBV29-1	TGCAGCGTTGAAGATCCCTGGGGCCCCGAAGCTTTCTTT	CSVEDPWGPEAFF
TRBJ1-6	TRBD1	-	TRBV20-1	TGCAGTGCTAGCGCAGGGGGCTATAATTCACCCCTCCACTTT	CSASAGGYNSPLHF
TRBJ2-2	-	-	TRBV20-1	TGCAGTGCCCCACCCCCCAGGTCGAACACCGGGGAGCTGTTTTTT	CSAPPPRSNTGELFF
TRBJ1-1	-	few	TRBV14	TGTGCCAGCAGCCCCATGGACAGATACACTGAAGCTTTCTTT	CASSPMDRYTEAFF
TRBJ1-4	-	-	TRBV12-3/TRBV12-4	TGTGCCAGCACGGGCGGACCGACGTCGAATGAAAAACTGTTTTTT	CASTGGPTSNEKLFF
TRBJ1-6	TRBD1	-	TRBV20-1	TGCAGTGCTAGACTAATGACAGGGGGCAAGTCACCCCTCCACTTT	CSARLMTGGKSPLHF
TRBJ2-3	TRBD2	-	TRBV20-1	TGCAGTGCTCGGACTAGCGCGCTCGACCTCAGCATGTATTTT	CSARTSALDLSMYF
TRBJ2-3	-	few	TRBV29-1	TGCAGCGTCAAGGTGGCGGATACGCAGTATTTT	CSVKVADTQYF
TRBJ1-4	TRBD1	-	TRBV20-1	TGCAGTGCCAGCCCGGGACAGGGGGCGGGAAAACTGTTTTTT	CSASPGQGAGKLFF
TRBJ2-6	TRBD1	-	TRBV7-2	TGTGCCAGCAGCACTACCGGGACAGGGGAATCCGGGGCCAACGTCCTGACTTTC	CASSTTGTGESGANVLTF
TRBJ2-2	TRBD2	-	TRBV2	TGTGCCAGCCACCGGGACTATCAAACCGGGGAGCTGTTTTTT	CASHRDYQTGELFF
TRBJ2-2	TRBD2	few	TRBV29-1	TGCAGCGTGGAGGGGACTAGCGGGAGGGTGAACACCGGGGAGCTGTTTTTT	CSVEGTSGRVNTGELFF
TRBJ2-1	-	few	TRBV24-1	TGTGCCACCAGTGATTTGAAGGCGCGGAATGAGCAGTTCTTC	CATSDLKARNEQFF
TRBJ1-4	-	few	TRBV28	TGTGCCAGCAGTTACGGGGGGGGCCGCGAAAAACTGTTTTTT	CASSYGGGREKLFF
TRBJ1-1	TRBD1	-	TRBV7-2	TGTGCCAGCAGAACCGGACAGGGTTCGAACGCTGAAGCTTTCTTT	CASRTGQGSNAEAFF
TRBJ2-4	TRBD2	once	TRBV4-1	TGCGCCAGCAGCCAAGGACTAGCGGGAGGTGACATTCAGTACTTC	CASSQGLAGGDIQYF
TRBJ2-1	TRBD2	-	TRBV5-1	TGCGCCAGCAGCAAAAGACTAGCGGCGTACAATGAGCAGTTCTTC	CASSKRLAAYNEQFF
TRBJ2-5	TRBD2	few	TRBV27	TGTGCCAGCAGCAGGGGACTAGCGGCCCAAGAGACCCAGTACTTC	CASSRGLAAQETQYF
TRBJ2-2	-	-	TRBV11-2	TGTGCCAGCAGCCCACAGGGTGGAGGGGAGCTGTTTTTT	CASSPQGGGELFF
TRBJ2-3	-	-	TRBV5-6	TGTGCCAGCAGTACGGGAAGCACGGATACGCAGTATTTT	CASSTGSTDTQYF
TRBJ2-1	-	-	TRBV12-3/TRBV12-4	TGTGCCAGCTCTTTGTCAGATGAGCAGTTCTTC	CASSLSDEQFF
TRBJ2-3	-	-	TRBV28	TGTGCCAGCCTCCAGGGTATGGGCACAGATACGCAGTATTTT	CASLQGMGTDTQYF
TRBJ2-5	TRBD2	many	TRBV28	TGTGCCAGCAGGGGGGGAGGGGAAGAGACCCAGTACTTC	CASRGGGEETQYF
TRBJ2-7	TRBD1	few	TRBV5-1	TGCGCCAGCAGCTTGTATCCAGGGGGCTTTTACGAGCAGTACTTC	CASSLYPGGFYEQYF
TRBJ2-7	-	-	TRBV20-1	TGCAGTGCTCTTGGAGGCACCTACGAGCAGTACTTC	CSALGGTYEQYF
TRBJ2-1	TRBD2	-	TRBV6-1	TGTGCCAGCAGTACCCTAGCGGGCTCTTACAATGAGCAGTTCTTC	CASSTLAGSYNEQFF